A selection of T cell receptor beta chains follows, all from one sample in a study of beta chain features in type 1 diabetes. Using immunoSEQ multiplex PCR, the repertoire was profiled, and TCRdb retains in-frame clones only, with some absent. The sample includes around 150,000 clones, about a tenth seen only once; the top ten take more than 0.45%. Input material: central memory CD4+ T cells from blood. The receptors here all came from a man in his thirties or forties with type 1 diabetes. Both conserved end residues are part of each CDR3. Each record gives: V gene, J gene, CDR3 length, clone size, D gene, CDR3 DNA, CDR3 protein. A D gene is named only where the DNA matches it firmly. Some rows mark clone size as missing; the rest say once, few, many or name a class of expanded clone.

v_gene: TRBV5-1
j_gene: TRBJ2-1
len: 14
abundance: .
d_gene: TRBD2
CDR3nt: TGCGCCAGCAACCCGGGAGGCTCCTACAATGAGCAGTTCTTC
CDR3aa: CASNPGGSYNEQFF

v_gene: TRBV28
j_gene: TRBJ1-4
len: 13
abundance: few
d_gene: .
CDR3nt: TGTGCCAGCCTAACGGGAAATAATGAAAAACTGTTTTTT
CDR3aa: CASLTGNNEKLFF

v_gene: TRBV27
j_gene: TRBJ2-4
len: 14
abundance: many
d_gene: TRBD1
CDR3nt: TGTGCCAGCAGTTTTACAGGGGAGAGAAACATTCAGTACTTC
CDR3aa: CASSFTGERNIQYF

v_gene: TRBV5-4
j_gene: TRBJ2-7
len: 14
abundance: .
d_gene: TRBD1
CDR3nt: TGTGCCAGCAGCTTGCCGGGACAGGGCGGCGAGCAGTACTTC
CDR3aa: CASSLPGQGGEQYF

v_gene: TRBV5-1
j_gene: TRBJ2-5
len: 15
abundance: few
d_gene: .
CDR3nt: TGCGCCAGCAGCATCCCCGGGACTGGGGTAGAGACCCAGTACTTC
CDR3aa: CASSIPGTGVETQYF

v_gene: TRBV27
j_gene: TRBJ2-1
len: 13
abundance: .
d_gene: .
CDR3nt: TGTGCCAGCAGTGTGGGACTGCCGGAAGAGCAGTTCTTC
CDR3aa: CASSVGLPEEQFF

v_gene: TRBV11-2
j_gene: TRBJ2-2
len: 13
abundance: .
d_gene: .
CDR3nt: TGTGCCAGCAATACTGGCCAGCGCGGGGAGCTGTTTTTT
CDR3aa: CASNTGQRGELFF

v_gene: TRBV6-6
j_gene: TRBJ2-5
len: 15
abundance: few
d_gene: TRBD2
CDR3nt: TGTGCCAGCAGTTGGACTAGCGGGCGCCAAGAGACCCAGTACTTC
CDR3aa: CASSWTSGRQETQYF

v_gene: TRBV18
j_gene: TRBJ2-7
len: 15
abundance: .
d_gene: .
CDR3nt: TGTGCCAGCTCGGGAGCTAGCCCACCTTCTGGGGAGCAGTACTTC
CDR3aa: CASSGASPPSGEQYF

v_gene: TRBV19
j_gene: TRBJ1-1
len: 13
abundance: .
d_gene: .
CDR3nt: TGTGCCAGTAGTCGTTCAGGGGACACTGAAGCTTTCTTT
CDR3aa: CASSRSGDTEAFF

v_gene: TRBV29-1
j_gene: TRBJ2-7
len: 15
abundance: few
d_gene: .
CDR3nt: TGCAGCGTGCTTAAGCTCCGGAGCCGAAGGTACGAGCAGTACTTC
CDR3aa: CSVLKLRSRRYEQYF

v_gene: TRBV4-3
j_gene: TRBJ2-7
len: 16
abundance: few
d_gene: .
CDR3nt: TGCGCCAGCAGCGGCCACGGTACGGACAGTCCCTACGAGCAGTACTTC
CDR3aa: CASSGHGTDSPYEQYF

v_gene: TRBV18
j_gene: TRBJ1-1
len: 15
abundance: few
d_gene: .
CDR3nt: TGTGCCAGCTCACCACCACAGTCAATGAACACTGAAGCTTTCTTT
CDR3aa: CASSPPQSMNTEAFF

v_gene: TRBV29-1
j_gene: TRBJ1-5
len: 15
abundance: .
d_gene: .
CDR3nt: TGCAGCGTTGAGAGGGAACAGTTGAGCAATCAGCCCCAGCATTTT
CDR3aa: CSVEREQLSNQPQHF

v_gene: TRBV7-2
j_gene: TRBJ1-2
len: 13
abundance: .
d_gene: .
CDR3nt: TGTGCCAGCAGCGCTAGGACGGGGGATGGCTACACCTTC
CDR3aa: CASSARTGDGYTF

v_gene: TRBV4-2
j_gene: TRBJ2-1
len: 17
abundance: few
d_gene: TRBD2
CDR3nt: TGTGCCAGCAGCCAAGGGGGCGGGACTAGCGGATACAATGAGCAGTTCTTC
CDR3aa: CASSQGGGTSGYNEQFF

v_gene: TRBV6-9
j_gene: TRBJ2-2
len: 16
abundance: .
d_gene: .
CDR3nt: TGTGCCAGCTCATCGGGATTTAGCAAGGGCACCGGGGAGCTGTTTTTT
CDR3aa: CASSSGFSKGTGELFF

v_gene: TRBV6-5
j_gene: TRBJ2-6
len: 16
abundance: few
d_gene: .
CDR3nt: TGTGCCAGCAGTTACGCAAGGGGTGGCGGGGCCAACGTCCTGACTTTC
CDR3aa: CASSYARGGGANVLTF

v_gene: TRBV5-1
j_gene: TRBJ2-3
len: 14
abundance: few
d_gene: .
CDR3nt: TGCGCCAGCAGGCTACAGGGAAGCACAGATACGCAGTATTTT
CDR3aa: CASRLQGSTDTQYF

v_gene: TRBV2
j_gene: TRBJ1-5
len: 14
abundance: few
d_gene: .
CDR3nt: TGTGCCAGCAGTGAAGCATCGGGGAATCAGCCCCAGCATTTT
CDR3aa: CASSEASGNQPQHF

v_gene: TRBV4-1
j_gene: TRBJ2-1
len: 16
abundance: few
d_gene: TRBD2
CDR3nt: TGCGCCAGCAGCCAAGGAAAGGGACTAGCCTTCCCCCAGCAGTTCTTC
CDR3aa: CASSQGKGLAFPQQFF

v_gene: TRBV9
j_gene: TRBJ2-3
len: 16
abundance: .
d_gene: .
CDR3nt: TGTGCCAGCAGCGCCCTGAGCGGGTCTCGCACAGATACGCAGTATTTT
CDR3aa: CASSALSGSRTDTQYF

v_gene: TRBV28
j_gene: TRBJ2-1
len: 13
abundance: few
d_gene: TRBD1
CDR3nt: TGTGCCAGCATCCCGGGACAGGGTACTCGCCAGTTCTTC
CDR3aa: CASIPGQGTRQFF

v_gene: TRBV10-3
j_gene: TRBJ1-2
len: 15
abundance: .
d_gene: TRBD1
CDR3nt: TGTGCCATCAGTAAGGACAGGGGCAGCAACTATGGCTACACCTTC
CDR3aa: CAISKDRGSNYGYTF

v_gene: TRBV5-6
j_gene: TRBJ1-1
len: 14
abundance: .
d_gene: TRBD1
CDR3nt: TGTGCCAGCAGCCGAGGACAGGGGAACACTGAAGCTTTCTTT
CDR3aa: CASSRGQGNTEAFF

v_gene: TRBV9
j_gene: TRBJ2-3
len: 15
abundance: .
d_gene: .
CDR3nt: TGTGCCAGCAGCGTGGGCCCAAAAAGCACAGATACGCAGTATTTT
CDR3aa: CASSVGPKSTDTQYF

v_gene: TRBV7-2
j_gene: TRBJ1-2
len: 13
abundance: .
d_gene: .
CDR3nt: TGTGCCAGCAGCTTAGTCGGTGGGGGCGGCTACACCTTC
CDR3aa: CASSLVGGGGYTF

v_gene: TRBV5-1
j_gene: TRBJ2-7
len: 15
abundance: .
d_gene: .
CDR3nt: TGCGCCAGCAGCTTGGCCCCGGACAGCACCTACGAGCAGTACTTC
CDR3aa: CASSLAPDSTYEQYF

v_gene: TRBV5-1
j_gene: TRBJ2-1
len: 15
abundance: .
d_gene: TRBD2
CDR3nt: TGCGCCAGCTTACCCGGGACTAGCGGGCTGGTTGAGCAGTTCTTC
CDR3aa: CASLPGTSGLVEQFF

v_gene: TRBV18
j_gene: TRBJ1-4
len: 14
abundance: few
d_gene: .
CDR3nt: TGTGCCAGCTCCCCCCGTGCAACTAATGAAAAACTGTTTTTT
CDR3aa: CASSPRATNEKLFF

v_gene: TRBV27
j_gene: TRBJ2-1
len: 12
abundance: .
d_gene: .
CDR3nt: TGTGCCACCCACCTTCAGGTGAATGAGCAGTTCTTC
CDR3aa: CATHLQVNEQFF

v_gene: TRBV9
j_gene: TRBJ1-2
len: 13
abundance: .
d_gene: TRBD1
CDR3nt: TGTGCCAGCAGCGTCGGGACAGGGGACGGCTACACCTTC
CDR3aa: CASSVGTGDGYTF

v_gene: TRBV28
j_gene: TRBJ2-2
len: 16
abundance: few
d_gene: .
CDR3nt: TGTGCCAGCAACGAACCCCTCGGGACTAACACCGGGGAGCTGTTTTTT
CDR3aa: CASNEPLGTNTGELFF

v_gene: TRBV15
j_gene: TRBJ2-5
len: 18
abundance: .
d_gene: TRBD2
CDR3nt: TGTGCCACCAGCGCGGGCCGGACTAGCGGGAGGGCGGAAGAGACCCAGTACTTC
CDR3aa: CATSAGRTSGRAEETQYF

v_gene: TRBV10-3
j_gene: TRBJ2-7
len: 13
abundance: few
d_gene: TRBD1
CDR3nt: TGTGCCATCAGGAGGGACAGGTACTACGAGCAGTACTTC
CDR3aa: CAIRRDRYYEQYF

v_gene: TRBV19
j_gene: TRBJ2-1
len: 13
abundance: few
d_gene: .
CDR3nt: TGTGCCAGTAGTATCGCCAGGGCGAATGAGCAGTTCTTC
CDR3aa: CASSIARANEQFF

v_gene: TRBV14
j_gene: TRBJ2-5
len: 15
abundance: .
d_gene: TRBD2
CDR3nt: TGTGCCAGCAGCCAGGGACTAGCGGGGGCTAGGACCCAGTACTTC
CDR3aa: CASSQGLAGARTQYF

v_gene: TRBV14
j_gene: TRBJ2-5
len: 19
abundance: few
d_gene: TRBD2
CDR3nt: TGTGCCAGCAGCCAAGATTTTGTCTTGCACACTAGCGGGATGAAGACCCAGTACTTC
CDR3aa: CASSQDFVLHTSGMKTQYF

v_gene: TRBV28
j_gene: TRBJ2-5
len: 14
abundance: few
d_gene: TRBD1
CDR3nt: TGTGCCAGCAGGGGGACAGGGCCAGAAGAGACCCAGTACTTC
CDR3aa: CASRGTGPEETQYF

v_gene: TRBV5-1
j_gene: TRBJ1-2
len: 11
abundance: .
d_gene: .
CDR3nt: TGCGCCAGCAGCTTGAGAGACACACGCTACTTC
CDR3aa: CASSLRDTRYF

v_gene: TRBV15
j_gene: TRBJ1-4
len: 15
abundance: few
d_gene: .
CDR3nt: TGTGCCACCAGCAGAGATTTCGGGACTAATGAAAAACTGTTTTTT
CDR3aa: CATSRDFGTNEKLFF

v_gene: TRBV7-2
j_gene: TRBJ2-1
len: 17
abundance: .
d_gene: TRBD2
CDR3nt: TGTGCCAGCAGCCCAAGGACTAGCCGGGAACCCGGGAATGAGCAGTTCTTC
CDR3aa: CASSPRTSREPGNEQFF

v_gene: TRBV28
j_gene: TRBJ2-1
len: 16
abundance: few
d_gene: TRBD1
CDR3nt: TGTGCCAGCAGTGATCAGGACAGGGGGAGACACAATGAGCAGTTCTTC
CDR3aa: CASSDQDRGRHNEQFF

v_gene: TRBV29-1
j_gene: TRBJ1-1
len: 13
abundance: .
d_gene: TRBD1
CDR3nt: TGCAGCGTTAAGGGACAGGGGGATACTGAAGCTTTCTTT
CDR3aa: CSVKGQGDTEAFF

v_gene: TRBV10-3
j_gene: TRBJ2-5
len: 15
abundance: few
d_gene: .
CDR3nt: TGTGCCATCAGTGAGGGGACACAGTTTCAAGAGACCCAGTACTTC
CDR3aa: CAISEGTQFQETQYF

v_gene: TRBV27
j_gene: TRBJ2-7
len: 14
abundance: .
d_gene: TRBD2
CDR3nt: TGTGCCAGCAGGCTAGCGGGGATATCCTACGAGCAGTACTTC
CDR3aa: CASRLAGISYEQYF

v_gene: TRBV5-1
j_gene: TRBJ2-5
len: 15
abundance: .
d_gene: .
CDR3nt: TGCGCCAGCTTCCCCAACCCCCAGGGTTTGGAGACCCAGTACTTC
CDR3aa: CASFPNPQGLETQYF

v_gene: TRBV7-9
j_gene: TRBJ2-7
len: 16
abundance: few
d_gene: .
CDR3nt: TGTGCCAGCAGCCGGGCGGGGCACAGCCCGACCTACGAGCAGTACTTC
CDR3aa: CASSRAGHSPTYEQYF

v_gene: TRBV15
j_gene: TRBJ2-7
len: 12
abundance: many
d_gene: .
CDR3nt: TGTGCCACCAGCAGAGATCTCTACGAGCAGTACTTC
CDR3aa: CATSRDLYEQYF

v_gene: TRBV5-1
j_gene: TRBJ2-5
len: 15
abundance: .
d_gene: TRBD1
CDR3nt: TGCGCCAGCAGCGTTGCCGGGACAGGGACAGAGACCCAGTACTTC
CDR3aa: CASSVAGTGTETQYF

v_gene: TRBV4-1
j_gene: TRBJ2-1
len: 18
abundance: .
d_gene: TRBD2
CDR3nt: TGCGCCAGCAGCCAACCCTGGACTAGCGGGAGGGAGTACAATGAGCAGTTCTTC
CDR3aa: CASSQPWTSGREYNEQFF